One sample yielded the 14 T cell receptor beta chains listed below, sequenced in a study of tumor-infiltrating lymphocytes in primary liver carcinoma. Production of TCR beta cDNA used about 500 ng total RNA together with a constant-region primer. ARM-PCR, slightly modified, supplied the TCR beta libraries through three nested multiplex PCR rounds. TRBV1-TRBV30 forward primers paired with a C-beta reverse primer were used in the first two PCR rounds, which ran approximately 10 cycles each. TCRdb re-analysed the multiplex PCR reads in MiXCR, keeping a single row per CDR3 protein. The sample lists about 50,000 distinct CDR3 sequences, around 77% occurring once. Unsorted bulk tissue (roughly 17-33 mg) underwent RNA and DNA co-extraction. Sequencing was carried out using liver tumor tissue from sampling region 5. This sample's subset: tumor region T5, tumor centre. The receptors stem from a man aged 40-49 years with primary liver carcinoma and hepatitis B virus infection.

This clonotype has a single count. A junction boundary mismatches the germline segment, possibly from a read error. The DNA for the CDR3 is TGTGCCGGTACCGGGACAGGGGATGCTAGGGCCTACGTCCTGACTTTC. Translating gives CAGTGTGDARAYVLTF. The chain joins TRBV6-1 to TRBJ2-6; TRBD1 aligns across 10 bases. The germline V gene encodes CDR1 MNHNS and CDR2 SASEGT. This CDR3 spans 16 amino acids.

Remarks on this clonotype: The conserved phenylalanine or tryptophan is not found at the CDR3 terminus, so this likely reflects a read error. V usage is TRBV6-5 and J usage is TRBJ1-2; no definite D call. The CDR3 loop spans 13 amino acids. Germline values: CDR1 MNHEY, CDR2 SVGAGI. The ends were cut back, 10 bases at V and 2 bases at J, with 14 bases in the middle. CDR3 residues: CANRVGVNYGYTL. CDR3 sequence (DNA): TGTGCCAATAGGGTCGGGGTCAACTATGGCTACACCTTA.

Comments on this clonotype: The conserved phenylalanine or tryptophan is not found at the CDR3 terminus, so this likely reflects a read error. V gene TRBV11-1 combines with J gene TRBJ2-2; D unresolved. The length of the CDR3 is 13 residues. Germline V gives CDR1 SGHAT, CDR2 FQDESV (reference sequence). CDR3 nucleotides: TGTGTCAGCAGCATAGGGCCTACCTGGGAGCTGTTTTCT. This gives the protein CVSSIGPTWELFS.

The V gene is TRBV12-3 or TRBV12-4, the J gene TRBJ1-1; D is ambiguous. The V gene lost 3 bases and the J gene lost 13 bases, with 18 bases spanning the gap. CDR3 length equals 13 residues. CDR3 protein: CASSFKSGTKGFF. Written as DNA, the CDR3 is TGTGCCAGCAGTTTCAAAAGCGGCACTAAAGGTTTCTTT.

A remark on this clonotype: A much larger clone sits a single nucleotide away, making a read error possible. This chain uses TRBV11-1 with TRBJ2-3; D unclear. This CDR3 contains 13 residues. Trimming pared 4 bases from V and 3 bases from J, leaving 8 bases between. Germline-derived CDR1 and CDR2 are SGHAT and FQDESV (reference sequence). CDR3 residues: CASSSVRTDTQYF. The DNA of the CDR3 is TGTGCCAGCAGCTCGGTCCGAACAGATACGCAGTATTTT.

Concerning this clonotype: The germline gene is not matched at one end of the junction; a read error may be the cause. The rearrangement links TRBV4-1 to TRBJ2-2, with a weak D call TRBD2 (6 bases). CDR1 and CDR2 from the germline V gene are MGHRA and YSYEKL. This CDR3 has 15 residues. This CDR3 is CASSQGGTSLGELLF. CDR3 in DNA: TGCGCCAGCAGCCAGGGGGGAACATCCCTCGGGGAGCTGTTATTT.

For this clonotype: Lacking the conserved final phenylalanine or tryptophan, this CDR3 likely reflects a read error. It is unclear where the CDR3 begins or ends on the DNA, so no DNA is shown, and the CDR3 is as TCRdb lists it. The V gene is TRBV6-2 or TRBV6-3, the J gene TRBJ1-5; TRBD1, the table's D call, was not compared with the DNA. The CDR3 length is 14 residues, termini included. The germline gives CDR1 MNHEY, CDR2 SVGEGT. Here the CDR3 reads CASTLVKGDQPQHC.

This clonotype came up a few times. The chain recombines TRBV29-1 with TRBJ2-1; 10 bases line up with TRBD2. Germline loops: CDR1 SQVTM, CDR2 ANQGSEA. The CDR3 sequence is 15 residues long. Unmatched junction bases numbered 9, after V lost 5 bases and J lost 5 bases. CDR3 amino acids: CSVNRLAGLDNEQFF. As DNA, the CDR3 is TGCAGCGTTAATCGACTAGCGGGTCTTGACAATGAGCAGTTCTTC.

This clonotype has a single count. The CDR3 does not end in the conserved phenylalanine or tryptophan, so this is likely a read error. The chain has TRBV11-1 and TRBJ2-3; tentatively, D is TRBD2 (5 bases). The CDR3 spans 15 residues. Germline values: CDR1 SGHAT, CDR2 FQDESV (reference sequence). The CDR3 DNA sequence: TGTGCCGGCAGTTTGCCGAGGGAGAACACAGATACGCAGTATCTT. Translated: CAGSLPRENTDTQYL.

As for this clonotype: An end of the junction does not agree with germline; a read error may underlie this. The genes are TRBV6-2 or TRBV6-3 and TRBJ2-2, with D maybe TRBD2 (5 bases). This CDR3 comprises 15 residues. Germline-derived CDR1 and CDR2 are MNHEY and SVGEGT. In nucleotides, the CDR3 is TGTGCCAGCAGTTGGGCAGCCACGAACACCGGGGAGCTGTTCTTT. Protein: CASSWAATNTGELFF.

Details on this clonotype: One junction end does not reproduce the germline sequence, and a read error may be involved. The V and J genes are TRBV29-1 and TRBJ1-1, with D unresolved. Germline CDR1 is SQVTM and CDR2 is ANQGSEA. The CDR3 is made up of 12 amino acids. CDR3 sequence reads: CSVESGLTEVFF. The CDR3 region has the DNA TGCAGCGTTGAATCCGGGCTCACTGAAGTTTTCTTT. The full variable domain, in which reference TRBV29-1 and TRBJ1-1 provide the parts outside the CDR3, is SAVISQKPSRDICQRGTSLTIQCQVDSQVTMMFWYRQQPGQSLTLIATANQGSEATYESGFVIDKFPISRPNLTFSTLTVSNMSPEDSSIYLCSVESGLTEVFFGQGTRLTVV.

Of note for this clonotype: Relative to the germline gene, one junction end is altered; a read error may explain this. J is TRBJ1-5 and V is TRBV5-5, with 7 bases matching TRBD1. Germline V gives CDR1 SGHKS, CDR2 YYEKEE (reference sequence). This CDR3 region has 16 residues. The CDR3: CAGSSGQTMSNQPRHF. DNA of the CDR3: TGTGCCGGCAGCTCGGGACAGACGATGAGCAATCAGCCCCGGCATTTT.

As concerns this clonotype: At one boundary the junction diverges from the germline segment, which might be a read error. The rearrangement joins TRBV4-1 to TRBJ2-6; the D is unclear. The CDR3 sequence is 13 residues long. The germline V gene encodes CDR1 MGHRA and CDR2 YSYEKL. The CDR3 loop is CASSQVGVNVLTF. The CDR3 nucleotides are TGCGCCAGCAGTCAAGTTGGGGTCAACGTCCTGACCTTC.

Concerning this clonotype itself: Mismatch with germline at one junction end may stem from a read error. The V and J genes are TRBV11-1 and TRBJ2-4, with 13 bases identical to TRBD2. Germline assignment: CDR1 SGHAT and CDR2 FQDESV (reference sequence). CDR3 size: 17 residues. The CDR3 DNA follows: TGTGCTAGCAGTTTTCCCGGGACTAGCGGGGCTAAAAACATTCAGTACTTC. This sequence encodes CASSFPGTSGAKNIQYF.